This T cell receptor beta chain was profiled in a study of circulating CD8 cells and anti-PD-1 response in melanoma (dated by TCRdb to the early 2020s). Broadly, across the study: Nivolumab was administered to patients intravenously at 3 mg/kg every 2 weeks. Patients with complete or partial responses were classified as responders, and patients with stable or progressive disease (RECIST v1.1) were classified as non-responders. On on-treatment samples, PD-1 was detected using a biotinylated anti-human IgG4 antibody. Of the roughly 13 patients in the melanoma cohort, anti-PD-1 was received as first-line therapy by seven patients, and prior targeted therapy or immunotherapy had been received by six patients. The TCR repertoire analysis was performed on roughly eleven melanoma patients, comprising 7 non-responders and 4 responders.

Using a BD FACSAria II cell sorter, four subsets defined by PD-1 and/or TIGIT were sorted out of live CD3+CD8+TCRalphabeta+ cells. To characterize relevance to anti-PD-1 therapy response, circulating CD8 T cells were sorted into four subsets based on PD-1 and TIGIT expression. For each sorted CD8 T-cell subset, both the TCR alpha and TCR beta chains were sequenced. Peripheral blood was collected before the first anti-PD-1 injection, after two injections and after four injections. Ficoll gradient centrifugation was used to isolate PBMCs immediately. Until use, PBMCs were kept cryopreserved in liquid nitrogen in RPMI containing approximately 20% FCS and roughly 9.6% DMSO. After thawing, PBMCs were stained with a viability dye plus antibodies against CD3, CD8alpha, TCRalphabeta, PD-1 and TIGIT. Total RNA was extracted with the RNeasy Kit, and every sample reached a RIN above 7. This clonotype is large (0.1 to 1%) in terms of sample share. Its antigen remains undetermined. No clone much larger than this one lies a single base away; base qualities are absent.

The run used a NextSeq 500. TCR libraries were prepared from roughly 14 ng of total RNA with the QIAseq Immune Repertoire RNA Library Kit, Human TCR Panel. The TCR libraries were sequenced on an Illumina NextSeq using a Mid Output V2 kit and asymmetric 261x41 paired-end reads. Each TCR library was diluted to about 3.8 nM, pooled, denatured and loaded at around 0.9 pM. Concerning the study's data processing: TCR FASTQ files were processed in the QIAGEN GeneGlobe Data Analysis Center, and downstream analysis was performed in R 3.5.2. Clonality was calculated as one minus the Shannon entropy normalized by the log of the number of unique productive sequences. For each subset, Fisher exact tests at 5% FDR were used to find TRA or TRB clonotypes whose abundance differed between baseline and M1. Differentially abundant clonotypes were grouped as emerging, expanding, contracting or non-expanding/contracting. Morisita's overlap index was used to measure repertoire overlap between patients. TCRdb reprocessing: public reads trimmed at Q25 with fastp, clones called with MiXCR, in-frame beta chains kept. Rows merge per CDR3 protein into single entries with the most common DNA and genes. V and J calls and clone size were set by TCRdb, not the authors. The sample table shows about 660 distinct CDR3 sequences, and about 7.9% are seen once. The leading ten clones occupy 16% of the sample.

At the junction V is shortened by 3 bases and J by 7 bases, with 7 bases in between. Sequences SQVTM (CDR1) and ANQGSEA (CDR2) are obtained from the germline V gene. There are 11 amino acids in the CDR3, from cysteine to phenylalanine inclusive. Of the read, only the CDR3 DNA is kept; its 33 bases are in frame from base 1. General study outcomes and caveats: Both treatment-naive and previously treated patients were included in the cohort, and this mixing was noted by the authors as something that could influence results. Because tumor material was not accessible, tumor reactivity was instead assessed by peptide assays on expanded sorted subsets. Diversity was greatest in the DNEG repertoire, PD-1 and DPOS had similar and higher clonality, and TIGIT repertoires had the lowest diversity. Between subsets, repertoires were largely private, with fewer than 7% of TRB clonotypes shared at M1, and the highest sharing was seen between DPOS and TIGIT. Only baseline and M1 samples from a small cohort with few responders were used in the published TCR repertoire comparisons. Experiments were generally performed without replicates because of limited material.

Recombination joined TRBV29-1 with TRBJ2-1; no D gene is confidently identified. Sequencing used CD8+ T cells from PBMCs, obtained at baseline or after one month of anti-PD-1 therapy (not recorded which). This receptor was obtained from a human donor with melanoma. The DNA is TGCAGCGTTGACCACATAAATGAGCAGTTCTTC. Its coded protein is CSVDHINEQFF.